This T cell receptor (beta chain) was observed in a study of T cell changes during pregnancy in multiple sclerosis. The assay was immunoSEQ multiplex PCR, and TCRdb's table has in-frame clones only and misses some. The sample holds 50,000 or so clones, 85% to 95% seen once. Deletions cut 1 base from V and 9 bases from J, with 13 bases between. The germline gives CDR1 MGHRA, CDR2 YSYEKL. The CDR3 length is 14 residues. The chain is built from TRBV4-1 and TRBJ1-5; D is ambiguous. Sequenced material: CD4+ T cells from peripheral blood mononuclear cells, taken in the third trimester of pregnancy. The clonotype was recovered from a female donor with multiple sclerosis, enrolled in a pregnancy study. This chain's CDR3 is CASSQAGMPGPQHF. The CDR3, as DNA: TGCGCCAGCAGCCAAGCGGGGATGCCTGGGCCCCAGCATTTT.